The 2 T cell receptor beta chains presented below share a single source sample, sequenced in a study of blood T cells in healthy people across ages. The authors ran a second PCR of roughly 7 to 11 cycles using a sample-barcoded 5' primer and a J-beta primer mix. TCRdb reanalysed the 5' RACE reads using MiXCR and keeps one entry per CDR3 protein. The sample includes about 2 million distinct CDR3 sequences, around half seen only once; the top ten take 2.1%. The sequenced sample was blood. The source of these receptors is a woman between 35 and 50 years old in good health.

This clonotype appeared once. The chain couples TRBV20-1 to TRBJ1-2; D not certain. The CDR3 loop spans 13 amino acids. From germline, CDR1 is DFQATT and CDR2 SNEGSKA (reference sequence). The V gene lost 4 bases and the J gene lost 3 bases, with 12 bases spanning the gap. The CDR3 DNA reads TGCAGTGCTATCCAGAACAGTTACTATGGCTACACCTTC. Its translation is CSAIQNSYYGYTF.

This clonotype was counted at least ten times. The V call is TRBV7-9, the J call TRBJ1-6, with D possibly TRBD1 on 5 matching bases. Trimming stripped 5 bases from V and 9 bases from J, with 14 bases between. The CDR3 is 14 amino acids. Germline CDR1 is SEHNR and CDR2 is FQNEAQ (reference sequence). The CDR3 region has the DNA TGTGCCAGCAGCCGACGTGAGGGGATTTCACCCCTCCACTTT. Protein product: CASSRREGISPLHF.